This T cell receptor beta chain came from a study of human T cells and chemical hapten exposure. As for the study in general: DPC (0.01%) was patch tested on the upper back and read at 6 days.

This clonotype has just a few counts. What it binds is not known. This CDR3 spans 13 amino acids. Germline V CDR1 and CDR2: SGHTA, FQGNSA. Unmatched junction bases numbered 5, after V lost 9 bases and J lost 6 bases. TCRdb independently ran MiXCR on the RACE reads; one entry per CDR3 protein. The sample has tens of thousands of distinct CDR3 sequences, 10% to 15% seen once; the top ten hold 3.5%. Findings of the study overall: High-frequency TCRs, those above 1 in 1000, stayed the same after DPC sensitization.

Time point described: patch test 1, 2 weeks after DPC sensitization. Treatment given: therapeutic diphenylcyclopropenone sensitization with weekly scalp DPC. The drawing of blood occurred before each patch test was applied. The input for sequencing was whole blood, taken in connection with sensitization to the hapten diphenylcyclopropenone (DPC). The TCR comes from an older woman with alopecia areata. Some clones in this sample may be carry-over from other donors' samples. The V gene is TRBV7-2, the J gene TRBJ2-1; TRBD2 aligns across 10 bases. The CDR3 DNA reads as TGTGCCAGAAAGCGGGGGGGCGGCAATGAGCAGTTCTTC. It translates to CARKRGGGNEQFF.